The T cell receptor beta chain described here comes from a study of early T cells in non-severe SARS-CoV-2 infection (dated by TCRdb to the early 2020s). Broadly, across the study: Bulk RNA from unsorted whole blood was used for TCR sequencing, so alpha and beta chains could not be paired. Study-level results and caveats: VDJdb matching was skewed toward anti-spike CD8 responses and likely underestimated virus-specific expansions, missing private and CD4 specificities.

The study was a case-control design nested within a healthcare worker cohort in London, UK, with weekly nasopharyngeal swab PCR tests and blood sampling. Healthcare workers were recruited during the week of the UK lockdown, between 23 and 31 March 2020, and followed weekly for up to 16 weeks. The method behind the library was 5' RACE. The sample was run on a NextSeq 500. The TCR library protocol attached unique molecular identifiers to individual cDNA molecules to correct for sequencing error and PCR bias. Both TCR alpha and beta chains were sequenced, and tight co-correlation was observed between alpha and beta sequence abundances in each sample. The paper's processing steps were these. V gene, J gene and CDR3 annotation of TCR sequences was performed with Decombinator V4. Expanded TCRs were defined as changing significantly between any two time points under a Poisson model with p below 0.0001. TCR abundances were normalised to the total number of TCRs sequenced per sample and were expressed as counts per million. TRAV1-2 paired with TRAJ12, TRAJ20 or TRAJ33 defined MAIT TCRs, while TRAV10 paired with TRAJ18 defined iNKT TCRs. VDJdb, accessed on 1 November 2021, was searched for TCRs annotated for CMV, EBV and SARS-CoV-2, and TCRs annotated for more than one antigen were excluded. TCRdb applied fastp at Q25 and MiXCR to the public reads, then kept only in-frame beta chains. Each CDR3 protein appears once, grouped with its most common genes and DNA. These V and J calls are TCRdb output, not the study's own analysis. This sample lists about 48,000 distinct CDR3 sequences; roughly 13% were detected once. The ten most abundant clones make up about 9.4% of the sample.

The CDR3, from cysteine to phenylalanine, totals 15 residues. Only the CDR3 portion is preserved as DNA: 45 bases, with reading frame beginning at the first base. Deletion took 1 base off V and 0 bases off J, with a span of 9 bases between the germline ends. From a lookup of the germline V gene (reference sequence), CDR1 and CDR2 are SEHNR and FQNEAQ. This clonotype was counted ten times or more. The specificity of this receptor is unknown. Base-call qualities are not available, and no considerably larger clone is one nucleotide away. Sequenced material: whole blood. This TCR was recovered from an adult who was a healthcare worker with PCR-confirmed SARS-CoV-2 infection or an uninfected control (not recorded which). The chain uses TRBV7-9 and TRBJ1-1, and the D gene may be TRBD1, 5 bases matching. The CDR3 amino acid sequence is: CASSLGRGLNTEAFF. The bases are TGTGCCAGCAGCTTAGGGAGGGGCTTGAACACTGAAGCTTTCTTT.